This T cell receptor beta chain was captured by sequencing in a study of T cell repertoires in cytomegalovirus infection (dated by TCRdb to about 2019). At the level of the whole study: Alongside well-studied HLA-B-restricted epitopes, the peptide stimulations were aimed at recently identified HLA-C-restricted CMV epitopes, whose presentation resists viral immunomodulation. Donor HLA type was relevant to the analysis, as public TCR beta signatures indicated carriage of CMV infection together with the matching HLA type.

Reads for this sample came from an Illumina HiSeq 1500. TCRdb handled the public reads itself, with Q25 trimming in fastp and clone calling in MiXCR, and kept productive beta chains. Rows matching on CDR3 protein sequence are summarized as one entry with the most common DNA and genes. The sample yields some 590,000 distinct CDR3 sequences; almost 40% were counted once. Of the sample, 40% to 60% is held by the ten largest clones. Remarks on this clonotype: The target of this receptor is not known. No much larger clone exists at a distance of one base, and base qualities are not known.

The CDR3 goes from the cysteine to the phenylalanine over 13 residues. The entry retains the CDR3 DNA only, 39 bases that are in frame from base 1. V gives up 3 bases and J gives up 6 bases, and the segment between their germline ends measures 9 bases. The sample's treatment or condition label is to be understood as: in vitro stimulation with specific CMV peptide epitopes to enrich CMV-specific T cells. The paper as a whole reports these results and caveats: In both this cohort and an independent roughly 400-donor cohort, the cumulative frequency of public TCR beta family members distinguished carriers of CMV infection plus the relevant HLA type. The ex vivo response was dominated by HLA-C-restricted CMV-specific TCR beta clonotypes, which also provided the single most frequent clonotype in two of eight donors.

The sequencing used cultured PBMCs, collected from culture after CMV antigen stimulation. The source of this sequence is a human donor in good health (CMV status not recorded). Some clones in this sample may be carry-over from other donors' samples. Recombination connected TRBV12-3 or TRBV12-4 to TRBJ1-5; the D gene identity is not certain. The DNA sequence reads TGTGCCAGCAGTTTTGGGGAGGGTCAGCCCCAGCATTTT. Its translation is CASSFGEGQPQHF.